The rows below give T cell receptor beta chains drawn from one sample of a study of blood T cells in healthy people across ages. In TCRdb, the 5' RACE reads were re-called with MiXCR into one record per CDR3 protein. The data show about 1.1 million distinct CDR3 sequences, more than 30% seen once. The sample consisted of blood. Source of these receptors: a man aged 18 to 29 in good health. CDR3s include the opening cysteine and the closing phenylalanine or tryptophan. Each record gives: J gene, V gene, D gene, CDR3 protein. The D gene is left open where the match is weak.

j_gene: TRBJ2-7
v_gene: TRBV20-1
d_gene: NA
CDR3aa: CSARGGTSQYF

j_gene: TRBJ2-3
v_gene: TRBV7-2
d_gene: NA
CDR3aa: CASSLGPPTGLLADTQCF

j_gene: TRBJ1-1
v_gene: TRBV6-6
d_gene: NA
CDR3aa: CASSYPTPTTAFF

j_gene: TRBJ1-1
v_gene: TRBV15
d_gene: NA
CDR3aa: CATSRDREGLRTEAFF

j_gene: TRBJ2-3
v_gene: TRBV5-1
d_gene: NA
CDR3aa: CASSLAALEGSTDAQYF

j_gene: TRBJ2-1
v_gene: TRBV11-2
d_gene: TRBD2
CDR3aa: CASSLDERTSGGLIWDEQFF

j_gene: TRBJ2-1
v_gene: TRBV5-1
d_gene: NA
CDR3aa: CASRLSGNEQFF

j_gene: TRBJ1-1
v_gene: TRBV27
d_gene: NA
CDR3aa: CASSLSTGKAFF

j_gene: TRBJ1-1
v_gene: TRBV27
d_gene: NA
CDR3aa: CASSSTPGANTEAFF

j_gene: TRBJ2-1
v_gene: TRBV6-4
d_gene: NA
CDR3aa: CASREQGLGSHEQFF

j_gene: TRBJ1-1
v_gene: TRBV2
d_gene: TRBD1
CDR3aa: CASSELGQGAAEAFF

j_gene: TRBJ2-1
v_gene: TRBV12-5
d_gene: NA
CDR3aa: CASGLVLTGSRDEQFF

j_gene: TRBJ1-2
v_gene: TRBV7-8
d_gene: NA
CDR3aa: CASSASGGNDYGYTF

j_gene: TRBJ1-1
v_gene: TRBV3-1
d_gene: NA
CDR3aa: CASSPRPTAGEAFF

j_gene: TRBJ1-4
v_gene: TRBV5-1
d_gene: TRBD1
CDR3aa: CASSLGQGANGEKLFF

j_gene: TRBJ1-2
v_gene: TRBV2
d_gene: NA
CDR3aa: CASSETLTHYGYTF

j_gene: TRBJ2-3
v_gene: TRBV6-1
d_gene: NA
CDR3aa: CASSPEQGRGQYF

j_gene: TRBJ2-5
v_gene: TRBV7-8
d_gene: NA
CDR3aa: CASSLKSTPGYDVEQYF

j_gene: TRBJ2-1
v_gene: TRBV7-2
d_gene: NA
CDR3aa: CASSRGGQGLNEQFF

j_gene: TRBJ1-5
v_gene: TRBV7-2
d_gene: TRBD1
CDR3aa: CASSLRSGGGQPQHF

j_gene: TRBJ1-5
v_gene: TRBV20-1
d_gene: TRBD1
CDR3aa: CGAPPAGTENQPQHF

j_gene: TRBJ2-5
v_gene: TRBV5-1
d_gene: TRBD2
CDR3aa: CASSLTERGADQEIQYF

j_gene: TRBJ2-1
v_gene: TRBV20-1
d_gene: TRBD2
CDR3aa: CSARDSASGGPTYEQFF

j_gene: TRBJ1-2
v_gene: TRBV27
d_gene: NA
CDR3aa: CASSLSGLWGGGYTF

j_gene: TRBJ2-5
v_gene: TRBV6-5
d_gene: NA
CDR3aa: CASSYYSSGETQYF

j_gene: TRBJ1-2
v_gene: TRBV12-3/TRBV12-4
d_gene: TRBD1
CDR3aa: CASSQGQRIGYTF

j_gene: TRBJ1-4
v_gene: TRBV9
d_gene: NA
CDR3aa: CASSVAGLNEKLFF

j_gene: TRBJ1-6
v_gene: TRBV6-5
d_gene: NA
CDR3aa: CASSPSGGRLLRYSPLHF

j_gene: TRBJ2-1
v_gene: TRBV12-3/TRBV12-4
d_gene: NA
CDR3aa: CASGSATGIGNEQFF

j_gene: TRBJ1-1
v_gene: TRBV12-3/TRBV12-4
d_gene: TRBD1
CDR3aa: CASTEDRGAEAFF

j_gene: TRBJ1-1
v_gene: TRBV3-1
d_gene: TRBD1
CDR3aa: CASSPRTGAMTEAFF

j_gene: TRBJ2-1
v_gene: TRBV3-1
d_gene: NA
CDR3aa: CASTLDTNLYNEQFF

j_gene: TRBJ2-2
v_gene: TRBV6-5
d_gene: NA
CDR3aa: CASHISSYTGELFF

j_gene: TRBJ1-2
v_gene: TRBV2
d_gene: TRBD1
CDR3aa: CASTRDSSNYGYTF

j_gene: TRBJ1-3
v_gene: TRBV12-3/TRBV12-4
d_gene: NA
CDR3aa: CASSGSSGNTIYF

j_gene: TRBJ1-2
v_gene: TRBV5-4
d_gene: NA
CDR3aa: CACSLAGNPVTNYGYTF

j_gene: TRBJ1-2
v_gene: TRBV24-1
d_gene: TRBD1
CDR3aa: CATSDSGQGDGYTF

j_gene: TRBJ2-7
v_gene: TRBV7-2
d_gene: NA
CDR3aa: CASSSNQLYYEQYF

j_gene: TRBJ2-3
v_gene: TRBV12-3/TRBV12-4
d_gene: TRBD2
CDR3aa: CASKGLAGFTDTQYF

j_gene: TRBJ2-7
v_gene: TRBV9
d_gene: TRBD2
CDR3aa: CASSAGLYNEQYF